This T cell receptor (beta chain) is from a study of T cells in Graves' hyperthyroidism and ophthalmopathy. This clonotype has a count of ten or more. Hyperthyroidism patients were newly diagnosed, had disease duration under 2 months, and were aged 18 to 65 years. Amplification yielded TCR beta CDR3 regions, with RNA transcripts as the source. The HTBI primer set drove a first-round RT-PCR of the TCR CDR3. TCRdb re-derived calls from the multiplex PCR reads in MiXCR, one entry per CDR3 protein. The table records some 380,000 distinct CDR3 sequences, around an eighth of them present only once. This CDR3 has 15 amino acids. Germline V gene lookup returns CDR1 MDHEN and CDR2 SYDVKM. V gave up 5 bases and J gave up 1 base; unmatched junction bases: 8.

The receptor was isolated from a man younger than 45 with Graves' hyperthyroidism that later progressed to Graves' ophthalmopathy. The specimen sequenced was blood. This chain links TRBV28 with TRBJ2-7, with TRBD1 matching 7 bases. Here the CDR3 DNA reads TGTGCCAGCAGTCCCGGGACAGAGTTATCCTACGAGCAGTACTTC. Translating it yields CASSPGTELSYEQYF.